In its sample, the clone carrying this TCR beta chain was seen many times. The CDR3 is made up of 15 amino acids. Trimming removed 3 bases at V and 0 bases at J, with 9 bases between. The data belong to a study of human T cells and chemical hapten exposure. Indicated time point: pre-sensitization, week 0. Treatment indicated: therapeutic diphenylcyclopropenone sensitization with weekly scalp DPC. A single record per CDR3 protein comes from TCRdb applying MiXCR to the RACE reads. In the table there are more than 80,000 distinct CDR3 sequences, 9% to 15% of which are singletons. This chain uses TRBV12-3 or TRBV12-4 with TRBJ1-3; D gene unclear. This material consisted of whole blood, taken in connection with sensitization to the hapten diphenylcyclopropenone (DPC). This TCR came from a woman in her 50s with alopecia areata. Some clones in this sample may be carry-over from other donors' samples. The CDR3 nucleotides read TGTGCCAGCAGTTTCTCTGAGAACTCTGGAAACACCATATATTTT. This encodes CASSFSENSGNTIYF.